Listed below are T cell receptor beta chains from one sample, sequenced in a study of blood T cell repertoires in COVID-19. Method: immunoSEQ multiplex PCR; TCRdb's copy keeps in-frame clones and lacks some. The sample has under 150,000 clones; 85% are singletons. The sample was peripheral blood. All receptors derive from a man of 80 years or more with acute or convalescent COVID-19. Each CDR3 is given with its conserved first and last residue. A D gene is named only where the DNA matches it firmly.

d_call j_call v_call cdr3_length cdr3_aa cdr3_nt
NA TRBJ2-3 TRBV3-1/TRBV3-2 14 CASSQGLKLDTQYF TGTGCCAGCAGCCAGGGACTGAAGTTAGATACGCAGTATTTT
TRBD1 TRBJ1-1 TRBV6-5 13 CATRTGGNTEAFF TGTGCCACCCGGACAGGGGGAAACACTGAAGCTTTCTTT
TRBD1 TRBJ1-2 TRBV28 16 CASSLAGQGLNYGYTF TGTGCCAGCAGCCTCGCCGGACAGGGACTAAACTATGGCTACACCTTC
NA TRBJ2-7 TRBV24-1 14 CATSEHGGGFRQYF TGTGCCACCAGTGAGCATGGTGGAGGGTTCAGGCAGTACTTC
NA TRBJ2-2 TRBV27 16 CASRSEGSSGTGELFF TGTGCCAGCAGGTCGGAGGGCTCTAGTGGGACCGGGGAGCTGTTTTTT
TRBD1 TRBJ2-2 TRBV24-1 14 CATSPGQFTGELFF TGTGCCACCAGTCCGGGACAGTTCACCGGGGAGCTGTTTTTT
NA TRBJ1-5 TRBV19 15 CASSIKVAGPKPQHF TGTGCCAGTAGTATTAAGGTGGCGGGCCCCAAGCCCCAGCATTTT
TRBD1 TRBJ2-7 TRBV18 13 CASSPGQTYEQYF TGTGCCAGCTCACCGGGACAGACCTACGAGCAGTACTTC
NA TRBJ1-5 TRBV19 16 CASSRRSGDSNQPQHF TGTGCCAGTAGTCGCCGCTCGGGTGATAGCAATCAGCCCCAGCATTTT
NA TRBJ1-2 TRBV3-1/TRBV3-2 16 CASSQSGGLPGHGYTF TGTGCCAGCAGCCAATCCGGAGGTCTGCCTGGCCATGGCTACACCTTC